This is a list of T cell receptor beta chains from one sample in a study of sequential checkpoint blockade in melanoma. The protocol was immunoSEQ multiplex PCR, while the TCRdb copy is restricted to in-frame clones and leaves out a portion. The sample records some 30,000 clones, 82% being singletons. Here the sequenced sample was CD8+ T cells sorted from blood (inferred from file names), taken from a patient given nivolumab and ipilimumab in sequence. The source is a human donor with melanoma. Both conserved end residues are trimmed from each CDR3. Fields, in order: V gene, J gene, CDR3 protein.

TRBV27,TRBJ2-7,ASSGGGGAYEQY
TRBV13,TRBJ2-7,ASSPGQGPLGYEQY
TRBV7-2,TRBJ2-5,ASSSLAGGRETQY
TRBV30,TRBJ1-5,AWSVGTADQPQH
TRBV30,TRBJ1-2,AWSVRNDYTKGYT
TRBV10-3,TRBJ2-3,AIYQGAGQHTQY
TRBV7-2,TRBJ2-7,ASSPLRDRGGEQY
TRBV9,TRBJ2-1,ASSVFQVALEGNEQF
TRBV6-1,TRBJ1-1,ASSEWVAGRTEAF
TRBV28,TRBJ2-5,ASSGGGETQY
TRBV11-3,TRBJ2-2,ASSPSKGARGPGELF
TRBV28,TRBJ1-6,ASSRQGRSPLH
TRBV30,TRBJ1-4,AWSFGDNEKLF
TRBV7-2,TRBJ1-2,ASRAGQGTYGYT
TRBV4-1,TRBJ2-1,ASSQEAGSRKTYNEQF
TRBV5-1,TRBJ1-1,ASSYTGVEAF
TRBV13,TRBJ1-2,ASSSGTGRYGYT
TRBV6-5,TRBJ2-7,ASSYSPGTGVYEQY
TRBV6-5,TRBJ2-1,ASSYSQGVVFNEQF
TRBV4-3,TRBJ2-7,ASSQDIYYEQY
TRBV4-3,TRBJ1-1,ASSQDPGGSTEAF
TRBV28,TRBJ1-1,ASSLPQGAGLNTEAF
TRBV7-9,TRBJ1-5,ASSPPLPISNQPQH
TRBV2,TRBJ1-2,ASSDLRARTNYGYT